This T cell receptor beta chain was obtained from a study of T cell responses to AZD1222 COVID-19 vaccine. Study-level information: Pooled samples include second doses given at about 4 or 12 weeks.

The data were produced by immunoSEQ multiplex PCR, yet TCRdb's version contains in-frame clones alone and is incomplete. In the table there are roughly 45,000 clones, more than 60% of which are singletons. CDR1 is SGHNT and CDR2 is YYREEE in the germline V gene (reference sequence). CDR3 length: 14 amino acids. The V and J ends lost 1 base and 1 base respectively, with 8 bases between them. V usage is TRBV5-4 and J usage is TRBJ2-5; perhaps TRBD1 as D (5 bases). The sequence came from an adult in good health. Source: peripheral blood, taken on day 0 of AZD1222 vaccination. This chain's CDR3 is CASSLTGFQETQYF. The CDR3 bases are TGTGCCAGCAGCTTGACAGGTTTCCAAGAGACCCAGTACTTC. The full variable domain, in which reference TRBV5-4 and TRBJ2-5 provide the parts outside the CDR3, is ETGVTQSPTHLIKTRGQQVTLRCSSQSGHNTVSWYQQALGQGPQFIFQYYREEENGRGNFPPRFSGLQFPNYSSELNVNALELDDSALYLCASSLTGFQETQYFGPGTRLLVL.